This TCR beta chain was sequenced during a study of regulatory T cells in long-lasting Graves disease (dated by TCRdb to the early 2020s). Notes on the research overall: Newly diagnosed Graves' disease patients had taken antithyroid drugs for less than 3 months. Patients with persistent Graves' disease were compared with patients with newly diagnosed Graves' disease using TCR sequencing and RNA sequencing of peripheral blood. The study was conducted in China and was registered as a clinical trial. TCR sequencing covered approximately 13 persistent and roughly 20 newly diagnosed Graves' disease patients, 33 samples in total. General conclusions and limits of the study: Preferential use of TRBV28, TRBJ1-2 and TRBJ2-5 was observed in persistent disease, whereas TRBV20-1 and TRBJ2-1 were favored in newly diagnosed disease. Peripheral blood alone was examined, since thyroid tissue, which constituted the primary lesion, could not be accessed. Persistent patients shared more public clonotypes among themselves (around 2,500) than newly diagnosed patients did (approximately 970). As a limitation, the authors acknowledged that the small sample size may reduce accuracy. Persistent Graves' disease patients showed lower TCR Shannon entropy and fewer highly expanded clones than newly diagnosed patients, suggesting clonal expansion. Sequencing and analysis were restricted to the TCR beta chain.

The CDR3 covers 14 residues, taking in both the cysteine and the phenylalanine. The kept DNA is CDR3 alone, 42 bases in frame from the first base. V is clipped by 5 bases and J by 3 bases, and the sequence between their germline boundaries is 14 bases long. The germline V gene (reference sequence) provides CDR1 DFQATT and CDR2 SNEGSKA. The library was built by means of multiplex PCR. Sequencing was performed on an Illumina HiSeq 4000. iRepertoire HTBI primers and Arm-PCR amplification of CDR3 regions were used to construct TCR beta libraries. Gel purification was performed on PCR products prior to sequencing. In the authors' own workflow: A total of roughly 65 TRBV and 14 TRBJ segments were identified across samples and were used for gene usage analysis of CDR3 amino acid clonotypes. COPE and FqMerger were used to merge the filtered high-quality paired reads into contigs. Contigs were aligned with BLAST to IMGT TRBV, TRBD and TRBJ reference genes, and CDR3 was defined per IMGT. Highly expanded clones were defined as clonotypes with a frequency above 0.1%. Repertoire diversity was measured by Shannon entropy, and V-J evenness by the Gini coefficient. Clonotypes shared by more than one individual were considered public. Clones were called with MiXCR by TCRdb after fastp trimmed the public reads at Q25, and only in-frame beta chains were retained. Rows are unified per CDR3 protein, each entry keeping the most common DNA and genes. The V and J calls were determined by TCRdb, not by the authors. For this sample the table gives a few hundred thousand distinct CDR3 sequences, of which around an eighth were detected only once. Under 10% of the sample is held by the ten biggest clonotypes.

The table lists this clonotype with many counts. No cognate antigen has been identified for it. One base away there is no much larger clone; base qualities are not given. The label giving this sample's time point can be read as: newly diagnosed GD, antithyroid drugs for less than 3 months. RNA was extracted from PBMCs in TRIzol for both TCR sequencing and RNA sequencing. The diagnosis of Graves' disease followed American Thyroid Association guidelines. Patients for the study were recruited at an endocrinology department in Xi'an, China. From each patient, 7.5 to 9.5 milliliters of peripheral blood was collected into an EDTA anticoagulant tube. PBMCs were isolated by Ficoll Paque Plus density gradient separation without further T cell sorting. An Agilent 2100 Bioanalyzer and agarose gel were used to assess RNA quality, and a NanoDrop 2000 was used to measure RNA concentration. The same specimen was also included in a second study, on T cells in Graves' hyperthyroidism and ophthalmopathy. The second investigation adds: Stable Graves' hyperthyroidism was defined as no progression to ophthalmopathy during 18 months of follow-up. Hyperthyroidism patients were newly diagnosed, had a disease duration of under 2 months, and were aged 18 to 65 years. The study excluded patients with uncontrolled infections, other autoimmune diseases, pregnancy or lactation. Diagnoses were established on the basis of clinical symptoms, serum thyroxine and TRAb, thyroid ultrasound, and orbital computed tomography. The TCR CDR3 was subjected to a first round of RT-PCR using the HTBI primer set and the Qiagen OneStep RT-PCR kit. Most expanded thyroid clonotypes (frequency above 0.001) were also detected in blood, suggesting blood repertoires may reflect thyroid immune responses. A 13 V-J signature model separated ophthalmopathy from stable hyperthyroidism, with 87.88% sensitivity and around 84% specificity in cross-validation and 80%/75% in testing. In validation, the model predicted progression to ophthalmopathy a median of roughly 6.2 months before onset, with around 70% sensitivity and just under 75% specificity. A discovery cohort of 95 to 100 patients, 43 with Graves' ophthalmopathy and roughly 59 with stable Graves' hyperthyroidism, was used to find distinguishing TCR V-J signatures. Prospective prediction of ophthalmopathy was tested in an independent validation cohort consisting of 18 hyperthyroidism patients and some 17 patients who later progressed to ophthalmopathy. The approximately 90 discovery patients were divided at random into training and test sets in a 7:3 ratio. In about 6 Graves' hyperthyroidism patients, the study also compared T-cell repertoires from thyroid tissue with T-cell repertoires from blood. After sampling, hyperthyroidism patients received methimazole starting at 30 mg daily, and ophthalmopathy patients received high-dose intravenous methylprednisolone. The libraries were constructed in a second round of multiplex PCR and then size-selected and purified. Sequencing of the libraries was done on an Illumina HiSeq2000 using paired-end 100 bp reads. Raw data were processed with SOAPnuke, discarding reads with adapters, uncalled bases, mean Phred below 15, or no exact constant-primer or identifier match. High-quality paired reads were merged with COPE v1.2.5, and unique nucleotide sequences were defined as clonotypes. MiTCR v1.1 was used to align the clonotypes against IMGT TRBV, TRBD and TRBJ reference segments. The analysis included only V-J combinations with a frequency above 0.0001, which together covered roughly 99% of the repertoires. A TCS score was defined as the ratio of F50 (clonal expansion) to E x V (chaos), with BLOSUM62-based TCRdist applied between CDR3 peptides within each V-J. Welch's t-statistics and random forest reduced around 550 V-J features to fewer than 15, which were used in a naive Bayes classifier (R e1071). No statistical method was used to set the sample size in advance, and investigators knew the group allocation. The paper describes TCR Vbeta CDR3 sequencing of roughly 130 peripheral blood samples, made up of around 41 ophthalmopathy patients, 70 to 80 hyperthyroidism patients and 17 progressor patients.

The source was peripheral blood mononuclear cells (PBMCs), collected at new diagnosis, from a patient treated with antithyroid drugs. The TCR originated in a man aged 30-40 years with Graves disease. Donor details come from another sample of the same person, matched by shared clones. The chain was built from TRBV20-1 and TRBJ2-1; the D gene could be TRBD1 or TRBD2, each one agreeing over 5 bases. The base sequence is TGCAGTGCTGAGGGGATGGACTTCTACAATGAGCAGTTCTTC. It encodes CSAEGMDFYNEQFF.